This T cell receptor (beta chain) originates from a study of T cell clusters in autoimmune cytopenias. Study-level points and caveats: A dominant lymphoma-associated repertoire apparently masked the cluster-lack signature in secondary cytopenia versus chronic lymphocytic leukemia. Compared with active autoimmune hepatitis patients, healthy donors showed roughly 3-fold more exclusive TRB clusters.

According to its frequency, this clonotype is medium-sized. Its antigen is still unknown. TRB was amplified from around 250 ng of peripheral blood genomic DNA per sample. Germline assignment: CDR1 LNHDA and CDR2 SQIVND (reference sequence). This CDR3 has 17 amino acids. TRB rearrangements were amplified by touch-down multiplex PCR with mixed TRB-A/B primers. TCRdb reprocessed the multiplex PCR reads, with one entry per CDR3 protein and no DNA. The sample table includes approximately 3,000 distinct CDR3 sequences. This sequence was found in a human donor with an autoimmune cytopenia or autoimmune hepatitis (not recorded which). The sample comprised peripheral blood. V and J are TRBV19 and TRBJ2-3; TCRdb's assignment of TRBD1 cannot be checked, as there is no DNA. This CDR3 is CASSISGAGARTDTQYF.